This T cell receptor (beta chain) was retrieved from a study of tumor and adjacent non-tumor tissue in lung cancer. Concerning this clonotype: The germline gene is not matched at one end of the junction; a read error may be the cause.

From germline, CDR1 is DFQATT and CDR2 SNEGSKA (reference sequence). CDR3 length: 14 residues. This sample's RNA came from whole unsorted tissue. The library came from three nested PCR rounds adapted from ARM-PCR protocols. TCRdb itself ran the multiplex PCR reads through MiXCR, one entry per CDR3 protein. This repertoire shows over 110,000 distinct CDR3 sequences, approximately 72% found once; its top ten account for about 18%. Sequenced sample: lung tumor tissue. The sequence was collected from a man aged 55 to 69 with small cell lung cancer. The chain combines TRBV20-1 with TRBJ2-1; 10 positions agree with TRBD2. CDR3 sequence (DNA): TGCGGTGCCCAGCCGGGACTAGCGATCTGTGAGCAGTTCTTC. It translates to CGAQPGLAICEQFF.